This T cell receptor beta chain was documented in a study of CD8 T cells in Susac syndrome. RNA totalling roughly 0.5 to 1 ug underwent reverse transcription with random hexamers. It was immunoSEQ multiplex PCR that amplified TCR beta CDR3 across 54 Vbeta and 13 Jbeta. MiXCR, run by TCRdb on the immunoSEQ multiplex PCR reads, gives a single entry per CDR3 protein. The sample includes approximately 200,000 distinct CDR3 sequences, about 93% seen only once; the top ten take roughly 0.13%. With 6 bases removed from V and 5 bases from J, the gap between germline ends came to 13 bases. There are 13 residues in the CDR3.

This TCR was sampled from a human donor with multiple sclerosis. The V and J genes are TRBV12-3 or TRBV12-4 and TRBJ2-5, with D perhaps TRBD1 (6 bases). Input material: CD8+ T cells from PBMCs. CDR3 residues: CASRDSMVETQYF. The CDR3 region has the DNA TGTGCCAGCAGGGACAGTATGGTTGAGACCCAGTACTTC.